The entry below gives a single T cell receptor (beta chain) sequence along with its context. Its specificity is unknown. This entry belongs to a study of Ad26.COV2.S vaccination and SARS-CoV-2 variants. The overall study: A participant enrolled in the COV1001 Ad26.COV2.S trial arm provided the sample.

Described treatment: roughly 19 received Ad26.COV2.S at low or high dose, single or two shots; 5 received placebo; per-sample allocation not given. At day 63 after the first vaccine or placebo injection, samples were drawn. Assay: immunoSEQ multiplex PCR; the TCRdb copy retains only in-frame clones and omits some. The profile covers roughly 320,000 clones, with 85% to 90% appearing a single time and approximately 1.9% taken by the ten largest. Study-wide results and caveats: The breadth of spike-specific CD8+ and CD4+ T cell responses after vaccination was reportedly substantial.

This CDR3 spans 15 amino acids. Trimming pared 4 bases from V and 4 bases from J, leaving 16 bases between. CDR1 and CDR2 from the germline V gene are SGDLS and YYNGEE. The sequence was obtained from a person aged 18-60 years who received the Ad26.COV2.S COVID-19 vaccine or a placebo. The material sequenced was peripheral blood, taken in a trial of Ad26.COV2.S vaccine versus placebo. J is TRBJ2-3 and V is TRBV9, with unresolved D. CDR3: CASSPNALPPDTQYF. CDR3 sequence (DNA): TGTGCCAGCAGCCCAAATGCGTTACCCCCAGATACGCAGTATTTT.